This record concerns one T cell receptor (beta chain) sequence. This sample is part of a study of blood T cells in healthy people across ages. CDR3 size: 14 residues. Trimming took off 2 bases at V and 6 bases at J, with 11 bases between the two ends. The germline V gene has CDR1 MNHNY and CDR2 SVGAGI (reference sequence). With a J-beta primer mix and a sample-barcoded 5' primer, a second PCR ran about 7 to 12 cycles. Each cDNA molecule was tagged by a template-switch adaptor that had 12 random nucleotides. TCRdb analysed the 5' RACE reads with MiXCR anew, one entry per CDR3 protein. The table shows about 940,000 distinct CDR3 sequences, with about 48% occurring only once. Donors ranged from roughly 6 to 95 years old and were healthy Caucasians in Russia.

The V and J genes are TRBV6-6 and TRBJ1-5; D call uncertain. This clonotype was obtained from a man younger than 40 in good health. Sequencing was done on a sample of blood. The CDR3 DNA reads TGTGCCAGCAGTTACGCTGCCGAGGGTCAGCCCCAGCATTTT. Translation gives CASSYAAEGQPQHF.